The 31 T cell receptor beta chains presented below share a single source sample, sequenced in a study of cytomegalovirus exposure and HLA in healthy donors. The PCR was carried out with 60 Vbeta primers and 13 Jbeta primers. The table came from immunoSEQ multiplex PCR; TCRdb's copy has only in-frame clones and leaves some out. The sample lists about 120,000 clones, approximately 82% occurring once. Material for sequencing was PBMCs. Receptor source: a man aged 18 to 30 in good health and CMV-seropositive.

This clone was detected only a few times. The rearrangement joins TRBV5-6 to TRBJ1-5, with D possibly matching TRBD1 (6 bases). V dropped 0 bases and J dropped 4 bases, with 11 bases sitting between them. The length of the CDR3 is 15 residues. Germline V gene lookup returns CDR1 SGHDT and CDR2 YYEEEE. CDR3 nucleotides: TGTGCCAGCAGCTTGGCCGGGCAGGGGAATCAGCCCCAGCATTTT. Its protein is CASSLAGQGNQPQHF.

This sequence joins TRBV19 and TRBJ1-2, with 7 bases fitting TRBD1. Germline CDR1 is LNHDA and CDR2 is SQIVND (reference sequence). V dropped 7 bases and J dropped 3; count of bases not matched to a gene: 5. This CDR3 has 13 residues. CDR3 nucleotide sequence: TGTGCCAGTACCCAGGGGGTGGACTATGGCTACACCTTC. Its translation is CASTQGVDYGYTF.

As to this clone: The limits of the CDR3 on the DNA are not certain, so only TCRdb's listed CDR3 is given. The V gene is TRBV7-2, the J gene TRBJ2-7; the DNA was not used to check the table's D call, TRBD1. The CDR3 is 14 amino acids long, termini counted. In germline, CDR1 is SGHTA, CDR2 FQGNSA. CDR3 loop: CASSLWGTGAPPYF.

CDR3 in amino acids: CASSSTGAPTNEQFF. The CDR3 DNA reads as TGTGCCAGTAGTAGCACAGGGGCCCCGACCAATGAGCAGTTCTTC. The chain couples TRBV19 to TRBJ2-1, with TRBD1 identical over 7 bases. This CDR3 comprises 15 residues. Trimming took 4 bases from V and 6 from J; bases not matched to a gene: 9. Germline-derived CDR1 and CDR2 are LNHDA and SQIVND (reference sequence).

V gene TRBV11-1 combines with J gene TRBJ2-6, with D tentatively TRBD1 (6 bases). The germline gives CDR1 SGHAT, CDR2 FQDESV (reference sequence). V lost 4 bases and J lost 4, with 14 bases in between. The CDR3 loop spans 16 amino acids. The CDR3 nucleotides are TGTGCCAGCAGCTCCAAAACTGGGGGCGGGGCCAACGTCCTGACTTTC. This sequence encodes CASSSKTGGGANVLTF. The full variable domain, its missing parts supplied by reference TRBV11-1 and TRBJ2-6, is EAEVAQSPRYKITEKSQAVAFWCDPISGHATLYWYRQILGQGPELLVQFQDESVVDDSQLPKDRFSAERLKGVDSTLKIQPAELGDSAMYLCASSSKTGGGANVLTFGAGSRLTVL.

This clone appeared once. V usage is TRBV9 and J usage is TRBJ2-2; TRBD2 aligns across 14 bases. The CDR3 has 18 amino acids. With 4 bases clipped from V and 5 bases from J, the junction kept 10 bases outside the gene matches. Per germline, CDR1 SGDLS and CDR2 YYNGEE. CDR3 in DNA: TGTGCCAGCAGCTCCCGACTAGCGGGGGGGCCCGGGACCGGGGAGCTGTTTTTT. Translating gives CASSSRLAGGPGTGELFF.

This CDR3 is CASRRQGEAFF. CDR3 in DNA: TGTGCCAGCAGGCGTCAGGGGGAAGCTTTCTTT. The chain has TRBV7-2 and TRBJ1-1; possibly TRBD1 for D (6 bases). This CDR3 is built from 11 residues. Germline V CDR1 and CDR2: SGHTA, FQGNSA. V lost 6 bases and J 8 bases, leaving 10 bases between the germline ends.

This chain connects TRBV20-1 to TRBJ1-2; D possibly corresponds to TRBD1 (5 bases). The V gene lost 3 bases and the J gene lost 7 bases, with 6 bases spanning the gap. The germline V gene has CDR1 DFQATT and CDR2 SNEGSKA (reference sequence). The CDR3 loop spans 10 amino acids. The CDR3 reads CSASQGGYTF. In nucleotides, the CDR3 is TGCAGTGCTAGTCAGGGTGGCTACACCTTC.

This clone was detected only a few times. This rearrangement joins TRBV6-5 to TRBJ2-7; 8 bases are shared with TRBD1. V lost 2 bases to trimming and J lost 3 bases; unmatched junction nucleotides: 6. This CDR3 has 15 amino acids. Germline-derived CDR1 and CDR2 are MNHEY and SVGAGI. The CDR3 region is CASSYMAGGRYEQYF. CDR3 bases: TGTGCCAGCAGTTACATGGCAGGGGGCCGCTACGAGCAGTACTTC.

The genes are TRBV11-2 and TRBJ1-6, with 10 bases fitting TRBD1. V shed 3 bases, J shed 10 bases, and the junction held 9 bases outside the gene matches. This CDR3 is 16 amino acids long. Germline V CDR1 and CDR2: SGHAT, FQNNGV. The CDR3 spells CASSFPPGTGESPLHF. CDR3 DNA: TGTGCCAGCAGCTTCCCCCCCGGGACAGGGGAATCACCCCTCCACTTT.

This clone was seen only once. V and J are TRBV27 and TRBJ1-3; D may be TRBD1 (5 bases). The V end was cut by 6 bases, the J end by 0 bases, with 12 bases between. The CDR3 consists of 15 residues. Germline CDR1 MNHEY, CDR2 SMNVEV (reference sequence). The CDR3 sequence is CASRGGSHSGNTIYF. CDR3 nucleotides: TGTGCCAGCAGGGGGGGGAGCCACTCTGGAAACACCATATATTTT.

The chain joins TRBV6-5 to TRBJ2-5; tentatively, D is TRBD2 (5 bases). The CDR3 extends over 14 amino acids. Germline loops: CDR1 MNHEY, CDR2 SVGAGI. With 5 bases removed from V and 4 bases from J, the gap between germline ends came to 14 bases. CDR3 in DNA: TGTGCCAGCAGTCGGCCCGGGATCCGAGAGACCCAGTACTTC. Amino acid sequence: CASSRPGIRETQYF.

This sequence joins TRBV13 and TRBJ2-5; a possible D gene is TRBD2 (5 bases). The end of the DNA is better explained by TRBJ2-7, so the J call may be wrong. The CDR3 has 14 residues. The germline V gene encodes CDR1 PRHDT and CDR2 FYEKMQ (reference sequence). The CDR3 DNA follows: TGTGCCAGCAGAGAGGGTGATGATATAAGCGAGCAGTACTTC. This translates into CASREGDDISEQYF.

The gene calls are TRBV19 and TRBJ2-7; 8 bases fit TRBD1. Germline CDR1 is LNHDA and CDR2 is SQIVND (reference sequence). V dropped 5 bases and J dropped 3; count of bases not matched to a gene: 6. The CDR3 runs to 14 residues. CDR3 in amino acids: CASSAGQGGYEQYF. CDR3 in DNA: TGTGCCAGTAGTGCCGGACAGGGCGGCTACGAGCAGTACTTC.

The rearrangement links TRBV5-1 to TRBJ2-7, with 9 bases lining up with TRBD1. V lost 5 bases to trimming and J lost 3 bases; unmatched junction nucleotides: 6. This CDR3 spans 14 amino acids. Germline assignment: CDR1 SGHRS and CDR2 YFSETQ. CDR3 nucleotides: TGCGCCAGCAGTGCGGGACAGGGAGTCTACGAGCAGTACTTC. Residues: CASSAGQGVYEQYF. Full variable domain (rest looked up from reference TRBV5-1 and TRBJ2-7): KAGVTQTPRYLIKTRGQQVTLSCSPISGHRSVSWYQQTPGQGLQFLFEYFSETQRNKGNFPGRFSGRQFSNSRSEMNVSTLELGDSALYLCASSAGQGVYEQYFGPGTRLTVT.

The CDR3 region has the DNA TGTGCCAGCCACAGGGAGAACTATGGCTACACCTTC. Protein: CASHRENYGYTF. The chain combines TRBV25-1 with TRBJ1-2, with a possible D match to TRBD1 (6 bases). V was shortened by 8 bases and J by 2 bases, with 9 bases between the two germline ends. CDR1 is MGHDK and CDR2 is SYGVNS in the germline V gene. CDR3 size: 12 residues.

V is TRBV2 and J is TRBJ2-3, with a tentative D call TRBD1 (6 bases). Trimming took off 3 bases at V and 1 base at J, with 8 bases between the two ends. From germline, CDR1 is SNHLY and CDR2 FYNNEI. The CDR3 is 14 residues long. Here the CDR3 reads CASSDRTGTDTQYF. The CDR3 DNA sequence: TGTGCCAGCAGTGATAGGACAGGCACAGATACGCAGTATTTT.

V and J are TRBV10-2 and TRBJ2-7, with 10 bases identical to TRBD2. The germline V gene encodes CDR1 WSHSY and CDR2 SAAADI. The CDR3 has 16 amino acids. V lost 2 bases to trimming and J lost 5 bases; unmatched junction nucleotides: 9. CDR3 loop: CASSERAGGRGDEQYF. The DNA of the CDR3 is TGCGCCAGCAGTGAGAGAGCGGGGGGGCGGGGGGACGAGCAGTACTTC.

The chain employs TRBV7-9 and TRBJ2-1, with D tentatively TRBD2 (5 bases). The CDR3 has 16 amino acids. V lost 1 base, J lost 8 bases, and 18 bases lay in between. Germline loops: CDR1 SEHNR, CDR2 FQNEAQ (reference sequence). The CDR3, as DNA: TGTGCCAGCAGCTTAGTGAGAAAAGGACTGAGGGATGAGCAGTTCTTC. This gives the protein CASSLVRKGLRDEQFF.

V gene TRBV5-1 combines with J gene TRBJ1-3; no clear D. V lost 7 bases, J lost 0 bases, and 14 bases lay in between. CDR3 length: 15 amino acids. Germline V gene data show CDR1 as SGHRS and CDR2 as YFSETQ. In DNA form, the CDR3 reads TGCGCCAGCTTAGGCAGGTACTTCTCTGGAAACACCATATATTTT. This codes for CASLGRYFSGNTIYF.

The chain employs TRBV27 and TRBJ2-1, with 10 bases identical to TRBD2. CDR3 length equals 15 residues. Germline V gene data show CDR1 as MNHEY and CDR2 as SMNVEV (reference sequence). J gave up 7 bases and V 6 bases, and 9 bases lay outside the gene matches. Written as DNA, the CDR3 is TGTGCCAGCAGCTCTCGGGTAGCGGGGGGTAATGAGCAGTTCTTC. Amino acid sequence: CASSSRVAGGNEQFF.

The sample holds a few counts of this clone. CDR3 region: CASSLSFPDRTSYTF. CDR3 DNA: TGTGCCAGCAGTTTATCTTTCCCGGACAGAACAAGCTACACCTTC. The chain employs TRBV27 and TRBJ1-2; perhaps TRBD1 as D (6 bases). The CDR3 has 15 amino acids. CDR1 MNHEY and CDR2 SMNVEV come from the germline V gene (reference sequence). Trimming shortened V by 0 bases and J by 9 bases, and 17 bases separated the two germline ends.

The chain is built from TRBV19 and TRBJ2-3, with D hard to call. Germline CDR1 is LNHDA and CDR2 is SQIVND (reference sequence). Trimming stripped 1 base from V and 5 bases from J, with 7 bases between. The CDR3 runs to 13 residues. The CDR3 spells CASSIGAVDTQYF. In DNA form, the CDR3 reads TGTGCCAGTAGTATAGGGGCAGTAGATACGCAGTATTTT.

This clone was observed once. The chain joins TRBV5-1 to TRBJ2-3; TRBD1 aligns across 9 bases. With V trimmed by 1 base and J by 6 bases, 3 bases remained unmatched. This CDR3 has 14 amino acids. CDR1 and CDR2 (germline): SGHRS, YFSETQ. For the CDR3, the DNA is TGCGCCAGCAGCTTGACAGGGACAGGGGATACGCAGTATTTT. Protein: CASSLTGTGDTQYF.

The rearrangement links TRBV6-5 to TRBJ2-7; 9 positions match TRBD1. This CDR3 spans 14 amino acids. Germline V CDR1 and CDR2: MNHEY, SVGAGI. V shed 6 bases, J shed 6 bases, and the junction held 9 bases outside the gene matches. CDR3 amino acids: CASSLGQGTSEQYF. Here the CDR3 DNA reads TGTGCCAGCAGCTTGGGACAGGGAACGAGCGAGCAGTACTTC.

This clone was seen more than once but under ten times. This CDR3 reads CATGLAGNTGELFF. CDR3 coding DNA: TGCGCCACCGGGCTAGCGGGGAACACCGGGGAGCTGTTTTTT. The rearrangement links TRBV10-2 to TRBJ2-2; 8 nucleotides line up with TRBD2. The CDR3 consists of 14 residues. Germline trimming cut 10 bases from V and 1 base from J; bases unmatched to any gene: 5. Germline CDR1 reads WSHSY; CDR2 reads SAAADI.

In regard to this clone: The identical CDR3 is also encoded by other nucleotide sequences in the sample. The chain combines TRBV5-6 with TRBJ1-5; 10 bases agree with TRBD1. Germline loops: CDR1 SGHDT, CDR2 YYEEEE. Trimming took 3 bases from V and 3 from J; bases not matched to a gene: 6. The CDR3 spans 16 residues. In DNA, the CDR3 is TGTGCCAGCAGCTGGGGGGGACAGGGGCTCAATCAGCCCCAGCATTTT. It codes for CASSWGGQGLNQPQHF.

Written as DNA, the CDR3 is TGTGCCAGCAGTTTACGGGCAGCCGGGGGATTCTATAGCAATCAGCCCCAGCATTTT. It encodes CASSLRAAGGFYSNQPQHF. V and J are TRBV28 and TRBJ1-5; the D gene is possibly TRBD1 (5 bases). Trimming stripped 2 bases from V and 0 bases from J, with 20 bases between. The germline gives CDR1 MDHEN, CDR2 SYDVKM. The CDR3 extends over 19 amino acids.

This rearrangement joins TRBV2 to TRBJ2-7, with a possible D match to TRBD1 (5 bases). Germline loops: CDR1 SNHLY, CDR2 FYNNEI. The ends were cut back, 6 bases at V and 5 bases at J, with 17 bases in the middle. The CDR3 consists of 14 residues. CDR3 residues: CASRRTFSLNEQYF. CDR3 in DNA: TGTGCCAGCAGGCGGACATTCAGTCTCAACGAGCAGTACTTC.

V usage is TRBV7-9 and J usage is TRBJ1-1, with D possibly matching TRBD1 (5 bases). Germline-derived CDR1 and CDR2 are SEHNR and FQNEAQ (reference sequence). This CDR3 has 14 amino acids. V was clipped by 5 bases and J by 0 bases, with 10 bases between them. The CDR3 region is CASSLQELNTEAFF. Here the CDR3 DNA reads TGTGCCAGCAGCCTACAGGAGTTGAACACTGAAGCTTTCTTT. The whole variable domain, remainder taken from reference TRBV7-9 and TRBJ1-1, is DTGVSQNPRHKITKRGQNVTFRCDPISEHNRLYWYRQTLGQGPEFLTYFQNEAQLEKSRLLSDRFSAERPKGSFSTLEIQRTEQGDSAMYLCASSLQELNTEAFFGQGTRLTVV.

The gene calls are TRBV6-1 and TRBJ2-7; D is uncertain. This CDR3 has 15 amino acids. Germline CDR1 is MNHNS and CDR2 is SASEGT. With 2 bases removed from V and 3 bases from J, the gap between germline ends came to 14 bases. CDR3 nucleotides: TGTGCCAGCAGTGAAACGGCAGGCTCGTTCTACGAGCAGTACTTC. It specifies CASSETAGSFYEQYF.